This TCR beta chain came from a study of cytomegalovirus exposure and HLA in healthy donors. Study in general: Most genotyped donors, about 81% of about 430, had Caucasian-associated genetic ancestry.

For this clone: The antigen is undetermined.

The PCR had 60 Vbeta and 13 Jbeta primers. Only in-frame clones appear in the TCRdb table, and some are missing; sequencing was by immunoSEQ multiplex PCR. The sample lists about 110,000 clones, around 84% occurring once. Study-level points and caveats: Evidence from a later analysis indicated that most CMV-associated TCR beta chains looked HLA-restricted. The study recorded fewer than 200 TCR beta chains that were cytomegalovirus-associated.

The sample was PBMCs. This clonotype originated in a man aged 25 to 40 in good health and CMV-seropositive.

CDR3 sequence (DNA): TGCGCCAGCAGCTTCCGACTAGCGGAGCAAGAGACCCAGTACTTC. Its translation: CASSFRLAEQETQYF. This sequence joins TRBV4-1 and TRBJ2-5, with 9 bases aligning to TRBD2. The CDR3 loop spans 15 amino acids. V lost 5 bases to trimming and J lost 2 bases; unmatched junction nucleotides: 6. Germline CDR1 MGHRA, CDR2 YSYEKL.